These 29 T cell receptor beta chains came from one sample sequenced in a study of radiation and T cells in renal cell carcinoma. The sample's time point: blood 2 weeks post-SBRT. Specified treatment: 15 Gy SBRT to primary tumor, nephrectomy 4 weeks later. Only in-frame clones appear in the TCRdb table, and some are missing; sequencing was by immunoSEQ multiplex PCR. The repertoire holds 95,000 to 150,000 clones, about four fifths seen once, with 4.5% to 7% in the top ten. The sample in question was blood, obtained from a patient whose treatment included radiotherapy and nephrectomy. These TCRs come from a man in his forties or fifties with renal cell carcinoma.

The CDR3 DNA sequence: TGTGCCAGCCAGACTAGCGGGAGTCACGAGCAGTACTTC. It encodes CASQTSGSHEQYF. This rearrangement joins TRBV6-6 to TRBJ2-7, with 12 bases identical to TRBD2. CDR1 is MNHNY, CDR2 SVGAGI, per germline (reference sequence). The CDR3 is made up of 13 amino acids. Unmatched junction bases numbered 4, after V lost 8 bases and J lost 5 bases.

This sequence joins TRBV5-1 and TRBJ2-2; 7 nucleotides line up with TRBD1. The CDR3 contains 13 residues. Losses at the gene ends were 7 bases for V and 4 bases for J; bases not matched to a gene: 4. Looked up from germline, CDR1 is SGHRS and CDR2 is YFSETQ. The CDR3 spells CASQGQSTGELFF. The CDR3 DNA sequence: TGCGCCAGCCAGGGACAGTCCACCGGGGAGCTGTTTTTT.

The gene calls are TRBV5-1 and TRBJ2-3, with a possible D match to TRBD1 (6 bases). V gave up 4 bases and J gave up 3 bases, with 9 bases separating them. The CDR3 is 13 amino acids. Germline V gene lookup returns CDR1 SGHRS and CDR2 YFSETQ. Here the CDR3 DNA reads TGCGCCAGCAGCCAAACAGGGACAGATACGCAGTATTTT. This translates into CASSQTGTDTQYF.

Regarding this clone: Other DNA sequences in this sample translate to the same CDR3. The chain couples TRBV19 to TRBJ1-5; tentatively, D is TRBD1 (6 bases). V dropped 6 bases and J dropped 4 bases, with 7 bases sitting between them. The germline CDR1 and CDR2 sequences are LNHDA and SQIVND (reference sequence). This CDR3 is built from 12 residues. The CDR3 protein is CASRDSNQPQHF. DNA for the CDR3: TGTGCCAGTAGGGACAGTAATCAGCCCCAGCATTTT.

The chain carries TRBV7-6 and TRBJ2-7; D unclear. The CDR3 is 12 residues long. Trimming took off 0 bases at V and 6 bases at J, with 6 bases between the two ends. Germline loops: CDR1 SGHVS, CDR2 FNYEAQ. For the CDR3, the DNA is TGTGCCAGCAGCTTAGCAGGGCGCGAGCAGTACTTC. It codes for CASSLAGREQYF. Filled out from reference TRBV7-6 and TRBJ2-7, the complete variable domain reads GAGVSQSPRYKVTKRGQDVALRCDPISGHVSLYWYRQALGQGPEFLTYFNYEAQQDKSGLPNDRFSAERPEGSISTLTIQRTEQRDSAMYRCASSLAGREQYFGPGTRLTVT.

There are a few counts of this clone. The rearrangement links TRBV2 to TRBJ2-7, with D tentatively TRBD1 or TRBD2 (5 bases each). The CDR3 sequence is 14 residues long. From germline, CDR1 is SNHLY and CDR2 FYNNEI. V was cut by 5 bases and J by 5 bases, with 16 bases left in between. The CDR3 coding sequence is TGTGCCAGCAGTTTCCAGCGGCAGGGCCACGAGCAGTACTTC. Amino acids: CASSFQRQGHEQYF.

This clone was counted a few times. This sequence joins TRBV10-3 and TRBJ1-1; TRBD1 is a possible D gene (5 bases). V lost 8 bases and J 4 bases, leaving 20 bases between the germline ends. Germline-derived CDR1 and CDR2 are ENHRY and SYGVKD. The CDR3 is made up of 15 amino acids. CDR3 amino acids: CAIYDQGRLSTEAFF. The DNA for the CDR3 is TGTGCCATCTACGATCAGGGTAGGTTGAGCACTGAAGCTTTCTTT.

The gene calls are TRBV7-9 and TRBJ1-2; D remains ambiguous. The CDR3 sequence is 13 residues long. CDR1 and CDR2 (germline): SEHNR, FQNEAQ (reference sequence). V was cut by 5 bases and J by 4 bases, with 11 bases left in between. The CDR3 sequence: CASSHGRIYGYTF. The CDR3, as DNA: TGTGCCAGCAGCCACGGACGGATCTATGGCTACACCTTC.

V usage is TRBV7-8 and J usage is TRBJ2-1; 9 bases agree with TRBD2. V trimming: 3 bases; J trimming: 0 bases; junction bases outside the gene matches: 9. The CDR3 consists of 18 residues. CDR1 SGHVS and CDR2 FQNEAQ come from the germline V gene. CDR3 region: CASSLSGGRGSSYNEQFF. The CDR3, as DNA: TGTGCCAGCAGCTTGAGTGGCGGGAGGGGGAGCTCCTACAATGAGCAGTTCTTC.

The chain carries TRBV5-1 and TRBJ2-5; 7 positions agree with TRBD1. J was trimmed by 2 bases and V by 0 bases; bases with no gene match: 10. The CDR3 spans 17 residues. From germline, CDR1 is SGHRS and CDR2 YFSETQ. As DNA, the CDR3 is TGCGCCAGCAGCTTGGAGAGGGGGCAGGCCGGGCAAGAGACCCAGTACTTC. Translation gives CASSLERGQAGQETQYF.

V is TRBV5-4 and J is TRBJ2-7; 7 bases align to TRBD1. The CDR3 runs to 16 residues. J lost 3 bases, V lost 0 bases, and 9 bases had no gene match. Germline V gives CDR1 SGHNT, CDR2 YYREEE (reference sequence). The CDR3 sequence is CASSLGRQGRRYEQYF. The DNA for the CDR3 is TGTGCCAGCAGCTTGGGGCGACAGGGTAGGCGCTACGAGCAGTACTTC.

A note on this clone: This CDR3 is also generated by other DNA sequences in the sample. The V call is TRBV5-1, the J call TRBJ2-7; 9 bases are a match to TRBD1. V lost 0 bases to trimming and J lost 1 base; unmatched junction nucleotides: 5. Per germline, CDR1 SGHRS and CDR2 YFSETQ. The CDR3 has 16 amino acids. The DNA for the CDR3 is TGCGCCAGCAGCTTGGACGGGACAGGGAATTCCTACGAGCAGTACTTC. The encoded protein is CASSLDGTGNSYEQYF.

V and J are TRBV18 and TRBJ1-5; possibly TRBD1 for D (6 bases). Germline CDR1 KGHSH, CDR2 LQKENI. The V end was cut by 3 bases, the J end by 2 bases, with 8 bases between. The CDR3 runs to 14 residues. For the CDR3, the DNA is TGTGCCAGCTCACCGGACAGCGGCAATCAGCCCCAGCATTTT. Amino acids: CASSPDSGNQPQHF.

The CDR3 nucleotides are TGTGCCAGCAGCTCCCGCGGTGGCTACACCTTC. It codes for CASSSRGGYTF. V and J are TRBV5-4 and TRBJ1-2, with D hard to call. Between the trimmed V and J ends, which lost 3 bases and 7 bases, there was a span of 7 bases. This CDR3 contains 11 residues. Germline V lookup: CDR1 SGHNT, CDR2 YYREEE (reference sequence).

This clone was observed a single time. V and J are TRBV6-6 and TRBJ1-2; tentative D call: TRBD1 (5 bases). Looked up from germline, CDR1 is MNHNY and CDR2 is SVGAGI (reference sequence). The length of the CDR3 is 16 residues. Trimming cost V 5 bases and J 1 base, with 17 bases left between them. The CDR3 region is CASSTPQQAINYGYTF. CDR3 nucleotide sequence: TGTGCCAGCAGTACCCCCCAACAGGCCATTAACTATGGCTACACCTTC.

This clone came up once. The chain combines TRBV5-1 with TRBJ2-1; D is undetermined. Trimming left V 1 base short and J 4 bases short, with 12 bases between. The germline gives CDR1 SGHRS, CDR2 YFSETQ. The CDR3 covers 15 residues. CDR3 bases: TGCGCCAGCAGCTTGTTCGTTGTGGGATACAATGAGCAGTTCTTC. Translated: CASSLFVVGYNEQFF.

This clone was seen a handful of times. This chain joins TRBV6-6 and TRBJ2-6; D is undetermined. The V and J ends lost 2 bases and 4 bases respectively, with 9 bases between them. The CDR3 consists of 15 residues. Germline V gives CDR1 MNHNY, CDR2 SVGAGI (reference sequence). The CDR3 reads CASSYERSGANVLTF. The DNA for the CDR3 is TGTGCCAGCAGTTACGAGAGGTCAGGGGCCAACGTCCTGACTTTC.

This chain uses TRBV13 with TRBJ1-1; D unresolved. Between the trimmed V and J ends, which lost 3 bases and 4 bases, there was a span of 15 bases. The CDR3 sequence is 15 residues long. Germline V CDR1 and CDR2: PRHDT, FYEKMQ (reference sequence). Here the CDR3 DNA reads TGTGCCAGCAGCTTTCGGGCAAACGTTGGCACTGAAGCTTTCTTT. It codes for CASSFRANVGTEAFF.

The chain recombines TRBV15 with TRBJ2-1, with 7 nucleotides matching TRBD2. Germline V gives CDR1 LNHNV, CDR2 YYDKDF (reference sequence). J lost 9 bases, V lost 1 base, and 9 bases had no gene match. The CDR3 consists of 15 residues. The CDR3 coding sequence is TGTGCCACCAGCAGAGGAGGGGAGGGGATCAGTGAGCAGTTCTTC. Its translation: CATSRGGEGISEQFF.

Notes on this clone: The same CDR3 arises from other DNA sequences in this sample as well. This chain joins TRBV27 and TRBJ1-1; the match to TRBD1 covers 7 bases. The CDR3 runs 12 residues. Trimming removed 6 bases from V and 4 bases from J; junction bases left unmatched: 2. CDR1 is MNHEY, CDR2 SMNVEV, per germline (reference sequence). CDR3 coding DNA: TGTGCCAGCAGCTCAGGGGGCACTGAAGCTTTCTTT. Translating gives CASSSGGTEAFF.

The V call is TRBV30, the J call TRBJ2-7, with a possible D match to TRBD1 (5 bases). V was pared by 3 bases and J by 2 bases, with 17 bases between. The CDR3 is 15 residues long. The germline CDR1 and CDR2 sequences are GTSNPN and SVGIG (reference sequence). CDR3 protein: CAWSGRSDSAYEQYF. DNA for the CDR3: TGTGCCTGGAGCGGAAGGTCCGACAGCGCCTACGAGCAGTACTTC.

The rearrangement uses TRBV6-6 and TRBJ1-1; D call uncertain. The germline CDR1 and CDR2 sequences are MNHNY and SVGAGI (reference sequence). Trimming removed 6 bases from V and 0 bases from J, with 14 bases in between. The CDR3 contains 15 residues. CDR3 in amino acids: CASSSKVELNTEAFF. The CDR3 coding sequence is TGTGCCAGCAGCAGCAAAGTAGAATTGAACACTGAAGCTTTCTTT.

This clone came up once. The V and J genes are TRBV27 and TRBJ2-7; 8 bases fit TRBD1. Trimming cost V 5 bases and J 5 bases; bases outside gene matches: 14. CDR1 and CDR2 (germline): MNHEY, SMNVEV (reference sequence). This CDR3 comprises 16 residues. DNA of the CDR3: TGTGCCAGCAGTCCCCTTTGGACAGGGTCTATTAACGAGCAGTACTTC. This gives the protein CASSPLWTGSINEQYF.

This clone occurred a few times. The chain recombines TRBV7-3 with TRBJ1-2; possibly TRBD1 for D (6 bases). Germline-derived CDR1 and CDR2 are SGHTA and FQGTGA. V was trimmed by 2 bases and J by 4 bases, leaving 17 bases between them. The CDR3 runs 16 residues. The DNA of the CDR3 is TGTGCCAGCAGCTTATTATTGCGACAGGACGGCTATGGCTACACCTTC. Its protein product is CASSLLLRQDGYGYTF.

The genes are TRBV27 and TRBJ2-1; unclear D gene. The V gene lost 6 bases and the J gene lost 9 bases, with 9 bases spanning the gap. Looked up from germline, CDR1 is MNHEY and CDR2 is SMNVEV (reference sequence). The CDR3 runs to 11 residues. CDR3 sequence: CASSQYGEQFF. CDR3 in DNA: TGTGCCAGCAGCCAGTACGGTGAGCAGTTCTTC.

The V call is TRBV30, the J call TRBJ1-5; D is unclear. V was cut by 1 base and J by 4 bases, with 11 bases left in between. The CDR3 covers 14 residues. Germline CDR1 reads GTSNPN; CDR2 reads SVGIG (reference sequence). CDR3 nucleotide sequence: TGTGCCTGGAGTGGGCAACACTCTAATCAGCCCCAGCATTTT. Translating gives CAWSGQHSNQPQHF.

Remarks on this clone: This sample includes further DNA sequences coding for the same CDR3. This sequence joins TRBV6-5 and TRBJ2-7; TRBD2 might be the D (5 bases). The CDR3 contains 13 residues. Germline CDR1 and CDR2: MNHEY and SVGAGI. The ends were cut back, 3 bases at V and 2 bases at J, with 8 bases in the middle. Here the CDR3 DNA reads TGTGCCAGCAGTTATCCGGGAACCTACGAGCAGTACTTC. Translating gives CASSYPGTYEQYF.

The CDR3 protein is CASSSLAGGREMVQETQYF. CDR3 nucleotide sequence: TGTGCCAGCAGCTCCCTAGCGGGGGGGCGCGAAATGGTCCAAGAGACCCAGTACTTC. The chain joins TRBV5-4 to TRBJ2-5, with 12 bases lining up with TRBD2. V lost 3 bases, J lost 1 base, and 13 bases stayed unmatched. The germline CDR1 and CDR2 sequences are SGHNT and YYREEE (reference sequence). The CDR3 totals 19 residues.

The V call is TRBV7-9, the J call TRBJ2-3; TRBD2 is a possible D gene (6 bases). Germline loops: CDR1 SEHNR, CDR2 FQNEAQ (reference sequence). V was pared by 5 bases and J by 2 bases, with 20 bases between. The CDR3 runs to 17 residues. The CDR3 region has the DNA TGTGCCAGCAGCCATAGTGGTCTAGCGAGGATCACAGATACGCAGTATTTT. Protein: CASSHSGLARITDTQYF.